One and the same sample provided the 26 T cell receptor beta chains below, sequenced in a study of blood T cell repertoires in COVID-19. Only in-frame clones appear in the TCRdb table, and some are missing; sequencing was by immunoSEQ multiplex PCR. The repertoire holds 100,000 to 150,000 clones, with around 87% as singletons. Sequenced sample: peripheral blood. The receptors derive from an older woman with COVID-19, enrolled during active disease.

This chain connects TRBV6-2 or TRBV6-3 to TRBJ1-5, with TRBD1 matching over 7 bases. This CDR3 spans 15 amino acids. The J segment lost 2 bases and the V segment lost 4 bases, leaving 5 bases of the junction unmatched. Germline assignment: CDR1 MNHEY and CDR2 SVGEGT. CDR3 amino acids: CASSSDRVGNQPQHF. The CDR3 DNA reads TGTGCCAGCAGTTCCGACAGGGTAGGCAATCAGCCCCAGCATTTT.

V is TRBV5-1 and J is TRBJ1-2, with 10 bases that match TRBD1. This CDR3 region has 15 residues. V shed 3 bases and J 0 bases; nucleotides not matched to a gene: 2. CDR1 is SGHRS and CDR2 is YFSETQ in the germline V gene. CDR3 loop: CASSSGQGTNYGYTF. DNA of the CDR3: TGCGCCAGCAGCTCGGGACAGGGGACTAACTATGGCTACACCTTC.

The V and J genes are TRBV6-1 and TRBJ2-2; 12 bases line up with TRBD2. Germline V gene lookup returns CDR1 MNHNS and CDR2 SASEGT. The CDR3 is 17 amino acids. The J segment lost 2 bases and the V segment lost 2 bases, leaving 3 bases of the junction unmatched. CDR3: CASSELLAGGNTGELFF. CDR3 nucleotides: TGTGCCAGCAGTGAATTACTAGCGGGGGGAAACACCGGGGAGCTGTTTTTT.

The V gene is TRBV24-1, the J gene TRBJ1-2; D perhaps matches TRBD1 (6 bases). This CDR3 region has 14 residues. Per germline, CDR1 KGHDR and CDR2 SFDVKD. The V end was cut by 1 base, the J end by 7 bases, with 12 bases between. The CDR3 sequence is CATSDFGRGSGYTF. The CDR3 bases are TGTGCCACCAGTGATTTTGGCAGGGGAAGTGGCTACACCTTC.

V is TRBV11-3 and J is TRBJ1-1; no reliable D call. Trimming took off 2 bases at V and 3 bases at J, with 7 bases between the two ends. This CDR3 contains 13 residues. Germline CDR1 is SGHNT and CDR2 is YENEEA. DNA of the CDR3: TGTGCCAGCAGCTTATTCTCGGACACTGAAGCTTTCTTT. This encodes CASSLFSDTEAFF.

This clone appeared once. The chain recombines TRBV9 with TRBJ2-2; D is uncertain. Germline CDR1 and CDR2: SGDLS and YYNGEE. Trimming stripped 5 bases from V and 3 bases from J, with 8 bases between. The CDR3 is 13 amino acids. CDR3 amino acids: CASSRSYTGELFF. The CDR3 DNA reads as TGTGCCAGCAGTAGGAGTTACACCGGGGAGCTGTTTTTT. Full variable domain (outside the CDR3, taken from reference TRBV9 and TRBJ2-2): DSGVTQTPKHLITATGQRVTLRCSPRSGDLSVYWYQQSLDQGLQFLIQYYNGEERAKGNILERFSAQQFPDLHSELNLSSLELGDSALYFCASSRSYTGELFFGEGSRLTVL.

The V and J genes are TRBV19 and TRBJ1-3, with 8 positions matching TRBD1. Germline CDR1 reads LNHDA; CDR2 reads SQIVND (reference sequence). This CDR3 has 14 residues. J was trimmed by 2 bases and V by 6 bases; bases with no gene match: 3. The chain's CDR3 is CASSVTGAGNTIYF. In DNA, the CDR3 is TGTGCCAGTAGCGTGACAGGGGCTGGAAACACCATATATTTT. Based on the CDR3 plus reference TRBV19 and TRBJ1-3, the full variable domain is DGGITQSPKYLFRKEGQNVTLSCEQNLNHDAMYWYRQDPGQGLRLIYYSQIVNDFQKGDIAEGYSVSREKKESFPLTVTSAQKNPTAFYLCASSVTGAGNTIYFGEGSWLTVV.

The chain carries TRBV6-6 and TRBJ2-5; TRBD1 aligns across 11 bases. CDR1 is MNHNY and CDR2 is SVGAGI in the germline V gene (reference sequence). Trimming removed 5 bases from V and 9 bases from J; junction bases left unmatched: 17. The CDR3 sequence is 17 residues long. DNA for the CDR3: TGTGCCAGCAGTCGGAGGGGACAGGGGGGCTCCATGGGGTCCCAGTACTTC. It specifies CASSRRGQGGSMGSQYF.

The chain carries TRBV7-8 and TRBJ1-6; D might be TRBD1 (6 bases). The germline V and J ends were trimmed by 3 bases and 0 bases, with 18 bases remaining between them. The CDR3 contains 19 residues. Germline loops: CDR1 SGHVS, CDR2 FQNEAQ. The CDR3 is CASSFKYRTASSYNSPLHF. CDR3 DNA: TGTGCCAGCAGCTTCAAGTATAGGACAGCGAGCTCCTATAATTCACCCCTCCACTTT.

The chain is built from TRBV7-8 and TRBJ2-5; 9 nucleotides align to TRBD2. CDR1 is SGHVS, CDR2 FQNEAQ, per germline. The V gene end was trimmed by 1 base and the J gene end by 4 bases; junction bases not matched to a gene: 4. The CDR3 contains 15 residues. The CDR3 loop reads CASSLGGGASETQYF. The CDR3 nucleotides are TGTGCCAGCAGCTTAGGCGGGGGGGCGTCAGAGACCCAGTACTTC.

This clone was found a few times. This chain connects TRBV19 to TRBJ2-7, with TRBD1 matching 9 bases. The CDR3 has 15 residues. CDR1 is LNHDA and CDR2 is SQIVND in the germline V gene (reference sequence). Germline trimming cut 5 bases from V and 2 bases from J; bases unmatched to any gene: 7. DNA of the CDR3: TGTGCCAGTAGTCCCCGGACAGGGGCCACCTACGAGCAGTACTTC. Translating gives CASSPRTGATYEQYF.

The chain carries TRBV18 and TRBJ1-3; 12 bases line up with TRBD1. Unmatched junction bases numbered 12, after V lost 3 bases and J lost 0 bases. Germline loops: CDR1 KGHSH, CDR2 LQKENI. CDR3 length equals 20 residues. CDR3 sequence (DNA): TGTGCCAGCTCACCTGCCGGGACAGGGGGCAGTTTACTCTCTGGAAACACCATATATTTT. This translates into CASSPAGTGGSLLSGNTIYF.

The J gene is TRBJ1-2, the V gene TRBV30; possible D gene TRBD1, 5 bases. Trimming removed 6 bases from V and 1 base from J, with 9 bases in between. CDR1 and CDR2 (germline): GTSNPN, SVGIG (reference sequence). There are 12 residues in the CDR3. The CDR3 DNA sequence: TGTGCCTGCCAGGGTTTTAACTATGGCTACACCTTC. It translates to CACQGFNYGYTF.

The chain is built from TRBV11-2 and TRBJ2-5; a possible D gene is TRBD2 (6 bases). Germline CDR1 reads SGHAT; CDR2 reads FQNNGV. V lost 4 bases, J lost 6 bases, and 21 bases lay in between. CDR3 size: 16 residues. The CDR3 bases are TGTGCCAGCAGCTCACAACTTGGGGGGTCCGGAAAGACCCAGTACTTC. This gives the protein CASSSQLGGSGKTQYF. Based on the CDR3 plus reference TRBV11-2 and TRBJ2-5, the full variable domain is EAGVAQSPRYKIIEKRQSVAFWCNPISGHATLYWYQQILGQGPKLLIQFQNNGVVDDSQLPKDRFSAERLKGVDSTLKIQPAKLEDSAVYLCASSSQLGGSGKTQYFGPGTRLLVL.

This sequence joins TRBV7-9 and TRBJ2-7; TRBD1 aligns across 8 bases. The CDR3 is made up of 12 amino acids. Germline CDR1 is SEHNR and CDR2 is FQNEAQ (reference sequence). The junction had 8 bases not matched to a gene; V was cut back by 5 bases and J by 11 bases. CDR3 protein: CASSHGQGSKYF. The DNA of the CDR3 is TGTGCCAGCAGCCACGGACAGGGTAGTAAGTACTTC.

The CDR3 here is CASSYRQGGSGELFF. DNA of the CDR3: TGTGCCAGCTCATACCGACAGGGTGGTTCCGGGGAGCTGTTTTTT. The chain couples TRBV18 to TRBJ2-2, with 7 bases fitting TRBD1. The V gene end was trimmed by 5 bases and the J gene end by 6 bases; junction bases not matched to a gene: 9. The CDR3 runs 15 residues. CDR1 is KGHSH, CDR2 LQKENI, per germline.

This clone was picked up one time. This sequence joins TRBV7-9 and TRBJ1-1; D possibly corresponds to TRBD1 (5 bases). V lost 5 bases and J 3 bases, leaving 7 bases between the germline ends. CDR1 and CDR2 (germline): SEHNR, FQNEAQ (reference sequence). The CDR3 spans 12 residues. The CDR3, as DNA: TGTGCCAGCAGCGGGGGGTACACTGAAGCTTTCTTT. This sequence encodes CASSGGYTEAFF.

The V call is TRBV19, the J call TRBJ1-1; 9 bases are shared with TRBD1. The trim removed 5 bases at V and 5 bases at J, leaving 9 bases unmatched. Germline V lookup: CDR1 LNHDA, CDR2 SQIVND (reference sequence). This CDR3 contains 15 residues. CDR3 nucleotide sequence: TGTGCCAGTAGTGCCTACAGGGGGCAGGAAACTGAAGCTTTCTTT. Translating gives CASSAYRGQETEAFF.

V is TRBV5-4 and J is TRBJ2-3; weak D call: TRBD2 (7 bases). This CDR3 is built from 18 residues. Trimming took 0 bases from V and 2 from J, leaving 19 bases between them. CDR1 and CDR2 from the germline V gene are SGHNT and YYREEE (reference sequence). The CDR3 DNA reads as TGTGCCAGCAGCTTGGAGGGATTTTGGGGGGGCATCACAGATACGCAGTATTTT. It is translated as CASSLEGFWGGITDTQYF.

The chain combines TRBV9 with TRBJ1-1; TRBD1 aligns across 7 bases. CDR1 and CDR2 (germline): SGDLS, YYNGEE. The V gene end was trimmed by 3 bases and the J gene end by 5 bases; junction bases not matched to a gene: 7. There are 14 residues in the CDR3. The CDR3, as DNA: TGTGCCAGCAGCGCCCGTACAGGGGTTACTGAAGCTTTCTTT. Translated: CASSARTGVTEAFF.

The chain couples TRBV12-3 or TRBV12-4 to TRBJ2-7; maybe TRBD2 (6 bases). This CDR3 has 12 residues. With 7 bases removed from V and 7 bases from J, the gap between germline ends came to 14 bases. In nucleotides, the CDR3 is TGTGCCAGCAAACCGCCCGCGGGGGAGCAGTACTTC. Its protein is CASKPPAGEQYF.

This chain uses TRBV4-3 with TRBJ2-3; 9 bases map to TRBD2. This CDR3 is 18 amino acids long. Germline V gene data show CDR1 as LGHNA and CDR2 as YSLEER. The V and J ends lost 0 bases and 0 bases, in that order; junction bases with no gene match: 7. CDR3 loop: CASSQDQQRGESTDTQYF. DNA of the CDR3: TGCGCCAGCAGCCAAGATCAACAGCGGGGGGAGAGCACAGATACGCAGTATTTT.

This CDR3 reads CASSVEGVPGYTF. CDR3 coding DNA: TGTGCCAGCAGTGTGGAAGGGGTTCCTGGCTACACCTTC. The chain combines TRBV6-4 with TRBJ1-2; D possibly corresponds to TRBD1 (5 bases). The CDR3 covers 13 residues. The germline V and J ends were trimmed by 4 bases and 7 bases, with 13 bases remaining between them. Germline V gene lookup returns CDR1 MRHNA and CDR2 SNTAGT.

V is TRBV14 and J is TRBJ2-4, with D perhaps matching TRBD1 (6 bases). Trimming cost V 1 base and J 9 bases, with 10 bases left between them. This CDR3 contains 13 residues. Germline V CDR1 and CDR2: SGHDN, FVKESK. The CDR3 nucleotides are TGTGCCAGCAGCCAAGCACAGGGACGCATTCAGTACTTC. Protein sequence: CASSQAQGRIQYF.

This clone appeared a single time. CDR3 bases: TGTGCCAGTAGTATAAGACAGGGGGATTGGGCAGATACGCAGTATTTT. It encodes CASSIRQGDWADTQYF. The chain is built from TRBV19 and TRBJ2-3, with 9 bases identical to TRBD1. The junction had 7 bases not matched to a gene; V was cut back by 2 bases and J by 4 bases. The CDR3 length is 16 residues. Germline V gene data show CDR1 as LNHDA and CDR2 as SQIVND (reference sequence). The variable domain in full, completed from reference TRBV19 and TRBJ2-3, reads DGGITQSPKYLFRKEGQNVTLSCEQNLNHDAMYWYRQDPGQGLRLIYYSQIVNDFQKGDIAEGYSVSREKKESFPLTVTSAQKNPTAFYLCASSIRQGDWADTQYFGPGTRLTVL.

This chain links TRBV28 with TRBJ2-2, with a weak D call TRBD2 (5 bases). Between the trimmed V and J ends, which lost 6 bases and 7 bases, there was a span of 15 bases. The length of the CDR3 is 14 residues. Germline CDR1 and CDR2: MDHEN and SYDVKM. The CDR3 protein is CASSSGLWGGELFF. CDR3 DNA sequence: TGTGCCAGCAGCTCCGGACTTTGGGGCGGGGAGCTGTTTTTT. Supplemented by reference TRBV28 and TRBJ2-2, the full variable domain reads DVKVTQSSRYLVKRTGEKVFLECVQDMDHENMFWYRQDPGLGLRLIYFSYDVKMKEKGDIPEGYSVSREKKERFSLILESASTNQTSMYLCASSSGLWGGELFFGEGSRLTVL.